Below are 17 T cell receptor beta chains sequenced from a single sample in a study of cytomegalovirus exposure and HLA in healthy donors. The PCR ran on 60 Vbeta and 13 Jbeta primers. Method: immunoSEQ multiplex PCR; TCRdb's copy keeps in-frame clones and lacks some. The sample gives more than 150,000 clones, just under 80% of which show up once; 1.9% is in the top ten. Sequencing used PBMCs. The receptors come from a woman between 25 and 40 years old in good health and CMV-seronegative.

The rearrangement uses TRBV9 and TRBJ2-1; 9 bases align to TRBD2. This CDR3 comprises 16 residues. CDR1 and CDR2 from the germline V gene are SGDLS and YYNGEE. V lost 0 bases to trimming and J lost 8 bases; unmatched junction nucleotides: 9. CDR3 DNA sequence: TGTGCCAGCAGCGTAGCGGGGACTAGCACGAGGGATGAGCAGTTCTTC. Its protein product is CASSVAGTSTRDEQFF.

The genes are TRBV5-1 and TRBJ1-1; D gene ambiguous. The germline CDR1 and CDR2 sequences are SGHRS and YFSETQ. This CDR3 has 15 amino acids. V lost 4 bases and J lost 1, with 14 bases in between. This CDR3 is CASSQTVVGNTEAFF. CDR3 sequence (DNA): TGCGCCAGCAGCCAAACGGTCGTCGGGAACACTGAAGCTTTCTTT.

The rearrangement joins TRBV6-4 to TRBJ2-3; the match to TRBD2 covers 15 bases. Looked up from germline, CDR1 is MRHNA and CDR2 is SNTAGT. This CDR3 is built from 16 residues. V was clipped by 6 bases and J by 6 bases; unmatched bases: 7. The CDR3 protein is CASRTGLAGGEDTQYF. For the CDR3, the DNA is TGTGCCAGCAGGACGGGACTAGCGGGGGGTGAGGATACGCAGTATTTT.

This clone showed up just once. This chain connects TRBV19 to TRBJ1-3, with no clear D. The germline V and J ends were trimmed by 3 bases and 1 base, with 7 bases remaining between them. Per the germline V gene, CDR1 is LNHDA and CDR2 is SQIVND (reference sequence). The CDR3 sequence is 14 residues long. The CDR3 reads CASSITGSGNTIYF. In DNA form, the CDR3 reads TGTGCCAGTAGTATCACGGGGTCTGGAAACACCATATATTTT. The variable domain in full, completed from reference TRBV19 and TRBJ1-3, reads DGGITQSPKYLFRKEGQNVTLSCEQNLNHDAMYWYRQDPGQGLRLIYYSQIVNDFQKGDIAEGYSVSREKKESFPLTVTSAQKNPTAFYLCASSITGSGNTIYFGEGSWLTVV.

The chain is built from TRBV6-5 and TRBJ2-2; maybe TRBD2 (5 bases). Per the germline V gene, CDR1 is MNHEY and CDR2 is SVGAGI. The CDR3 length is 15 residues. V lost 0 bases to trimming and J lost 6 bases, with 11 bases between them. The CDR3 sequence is CASSYSRGLPGELFF. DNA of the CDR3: TGTGCCAGCAGTTACTCGAGAGGGCTTCCCGGGGAGCTGTTTTTT.

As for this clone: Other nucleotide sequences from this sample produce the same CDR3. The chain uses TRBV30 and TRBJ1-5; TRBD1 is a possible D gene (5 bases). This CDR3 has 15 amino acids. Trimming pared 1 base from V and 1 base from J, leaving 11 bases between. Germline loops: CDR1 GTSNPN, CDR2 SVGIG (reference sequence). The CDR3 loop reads CAWSGGGGSNQPQHF. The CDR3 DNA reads TGTGCCTGGAGTGGGGGCGGGGGAAGCAATCAGCCCCAGCATTTT. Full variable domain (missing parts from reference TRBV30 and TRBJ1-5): SQTIHQWPATLVQPVGSPLSLECTVEGTSNPNLYWYRQAAGRGLQLLFYSVGIGQISSEVPQNLSASRPQDRQFILSSKKLLLSDSGFYLCAWSGGGGSNQPQHFGDGTRLSIL.

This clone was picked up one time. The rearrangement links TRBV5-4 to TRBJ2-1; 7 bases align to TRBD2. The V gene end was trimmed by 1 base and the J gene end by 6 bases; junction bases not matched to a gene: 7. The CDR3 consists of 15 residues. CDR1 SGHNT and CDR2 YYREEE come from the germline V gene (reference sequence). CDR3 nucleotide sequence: TGTGCCAGCAGCTTGAGCGGGGCAAGGGGCAATGAGCAGTTCTTC. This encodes CASSLSGARGNEQFF. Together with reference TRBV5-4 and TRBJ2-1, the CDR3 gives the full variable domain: ETGVTQSPTHLIKTRGQQVTLRCSSQSGHNTVSWYQQALGQGPQFIFQYYREEENGRGNFPPRFSGLQFPNYSSELNVNALELDDSALYLCASSLSGARGNEQFFGPGTRLTVL.

CDR3 in DNA: TGTGCCATCAGTGAGTCGGGGAGCTATGGCTACACCTTC. Translating gives CAISESGSYGYTF. This chain joins TRBV10-3 and TRBJ1-2; no clear D gene. The CDR3 covers 13 residues. With 0 bases removed from V and 4 bases from J, the gap between germline ends came to 6 bases. Germline CDR1 reads ENHRY; CDR2 reads SYGVKD.

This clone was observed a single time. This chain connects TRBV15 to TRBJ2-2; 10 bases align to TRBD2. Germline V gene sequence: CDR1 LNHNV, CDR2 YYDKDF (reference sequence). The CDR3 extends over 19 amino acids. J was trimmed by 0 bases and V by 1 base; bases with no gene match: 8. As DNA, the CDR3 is TGTGCCACCAGCAGAGCGTTTAGCGGGGGGTTCTCGAACACCGGGGAGCTGTTTTTT. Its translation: CATSRAFSGGFSNTGELFF.

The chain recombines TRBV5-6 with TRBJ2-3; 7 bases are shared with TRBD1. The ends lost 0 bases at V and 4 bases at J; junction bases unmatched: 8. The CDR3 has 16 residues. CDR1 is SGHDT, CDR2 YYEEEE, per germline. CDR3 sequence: CASSLARGLASDTQYF. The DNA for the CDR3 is TGTGCCAGCAGCTTGGCAAGGGGGCTAGCCTCAGATACGCAGTATTTT.

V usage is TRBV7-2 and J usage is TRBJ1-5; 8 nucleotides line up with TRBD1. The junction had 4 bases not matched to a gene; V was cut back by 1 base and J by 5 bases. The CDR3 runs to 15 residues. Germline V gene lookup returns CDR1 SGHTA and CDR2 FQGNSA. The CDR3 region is CASSLEQGGHQPQHF. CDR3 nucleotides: TGTGCCAGCAGCTTAGAACAGGGGGGTCATCAGCCCCAGCATTTT.

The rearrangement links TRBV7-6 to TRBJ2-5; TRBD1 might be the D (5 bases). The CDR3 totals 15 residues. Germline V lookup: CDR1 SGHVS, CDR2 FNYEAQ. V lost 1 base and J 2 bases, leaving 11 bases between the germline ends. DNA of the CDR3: TGTGCCAGCAGCTTAGTCGGCCCAGGGCAAGAGACCCAGTACTTC. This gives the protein CASSLVGPGQETQYF.

The CDR3 DNA is TGCAGCGTCGAGCCCCGGGATCTTAACTATGGCTACACCTTC. Encoded protein: CSVEPRDLNYGYTF. V usage is TRBV29-1 and J usage is TRBJ1-2; no clear D. CDR1 SQVTM and CDR2 ANQGSEA come from the germline V gene. The length of the CDR3 is 14 residues. V lost 6 bases, J lost 1 base, and 15 bases lay in between.

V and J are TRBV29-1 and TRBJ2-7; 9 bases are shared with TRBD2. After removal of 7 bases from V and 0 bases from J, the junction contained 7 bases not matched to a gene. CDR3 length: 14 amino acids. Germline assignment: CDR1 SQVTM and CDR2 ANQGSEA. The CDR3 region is CSASAGGSSYEQYF. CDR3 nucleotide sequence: TGCAGCGCATCAGCGGGGGGAAGCTCCTACGAGCAGTACTTC.

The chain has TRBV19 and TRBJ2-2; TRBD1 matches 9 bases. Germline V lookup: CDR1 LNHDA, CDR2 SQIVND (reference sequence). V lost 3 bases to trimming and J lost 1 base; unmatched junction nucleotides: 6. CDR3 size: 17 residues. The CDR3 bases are TGTGCCAGTAGTATCCCCTGGACAGGGGAGAACACCGGGGAGCTGTTTTTT. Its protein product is CASSIPWTGENTGELFF.

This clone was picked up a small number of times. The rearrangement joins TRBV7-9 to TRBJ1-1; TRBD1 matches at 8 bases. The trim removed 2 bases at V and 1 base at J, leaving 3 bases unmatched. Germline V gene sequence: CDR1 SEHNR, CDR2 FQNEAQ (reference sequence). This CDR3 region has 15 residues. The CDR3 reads CASSLYGQGNTEAFF. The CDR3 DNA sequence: TGTGCCAGCAGCTTATACGGACAGGGGAACACTGAAGCTTTCTTT.

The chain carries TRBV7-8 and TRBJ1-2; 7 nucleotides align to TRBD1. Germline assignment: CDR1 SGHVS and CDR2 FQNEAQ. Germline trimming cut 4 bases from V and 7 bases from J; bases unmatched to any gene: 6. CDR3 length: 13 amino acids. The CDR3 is CASSSVNRGGYTF. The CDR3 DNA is TGTGCCAGCAGCTCGGTAAACAGGGGTGGCTACACCTTC.